This T cell receptor beta chain was sequenced for a study of neurological immune-mediated disorders. General study results and limits: Expanded clones shared no CDR3 amino acid sequences across subjects, suggesting private repertoires in all groups.

The team produced cDNA through 5'RACE using 10-nucleotide random UMIs. Over 190 million TCR-beta sequences (from 15-18 subjects) were yielded by each sequencing run. TCRdb re-called the 5' RACE reads with MiXCR, one entry per CDR3 protein. The sample holds over 45,000 distinct CDR3 sequences; more than 20% are singletons and the top ten take 20% to 25%. This clonotype was seen at least ten times. The antigen remains unidentified. The CDR3 runs to 12 residues. Per germline, CDR1 MGHDK and CDR2 SYGVNS. Trimming left V 3 bases short and J 9 bases short, with 11 bases between. The source is a woman in her sixties or seventies in good health. The J gene is TRBJ2-5, the V gene TRBV25-1, with D unresolved. Sequenced sample: PBMCs. The CDR3: CASSEATVAQYF. The CDR3 region has the DNA TGTGCCAGCAGTGAGGCCACGGTGGCCCAGTACTTC.